This T cell receptor (beta chain) was sequenced during a study of blood T cell repertoires in COVID-19. Study-wide context: Donors in the United States, Italy and Spain gave samples during acute or convalescent COVID-19. The cDNA or gDNA used as material had been derived from T cells, B-cell-depleted T cells, or PBMCs.

Authors' processing steps: Amplified reference gene primers provided the basis for estimating nucleated cell counts. TCRdb keeps only in-frame clones here, not all; method: immunoSEQ multiplex PCR. V and J calls and clone size follow that table, whereas D and trimming were derived from the DNA. The table records a few hundred thousand clones, around 80% of them present only once. The V segment lost 8 bases and the J segment 6 bases; nucleotides outside the gene matches: 18. The CDR3 loop spans 18 amino acids. CDR1 and CDR2 from the germline V gene are ENHRY and SYGVKD. Sample: peripheral blood. This sequence joins TRBV10-3 and TRBJ2-1, with 11 bases that match TRBD2. This TCR came from a human donor in a cohort sampled during active COVID-19. CDR3 residues: CAISRLGPTSGSVNEQFF. The CDR3 bases are TGTGCCATCTCAAGACTCGGCCCTACTAGCGGGAGCGTCAATGAGCAGTTCTTC.